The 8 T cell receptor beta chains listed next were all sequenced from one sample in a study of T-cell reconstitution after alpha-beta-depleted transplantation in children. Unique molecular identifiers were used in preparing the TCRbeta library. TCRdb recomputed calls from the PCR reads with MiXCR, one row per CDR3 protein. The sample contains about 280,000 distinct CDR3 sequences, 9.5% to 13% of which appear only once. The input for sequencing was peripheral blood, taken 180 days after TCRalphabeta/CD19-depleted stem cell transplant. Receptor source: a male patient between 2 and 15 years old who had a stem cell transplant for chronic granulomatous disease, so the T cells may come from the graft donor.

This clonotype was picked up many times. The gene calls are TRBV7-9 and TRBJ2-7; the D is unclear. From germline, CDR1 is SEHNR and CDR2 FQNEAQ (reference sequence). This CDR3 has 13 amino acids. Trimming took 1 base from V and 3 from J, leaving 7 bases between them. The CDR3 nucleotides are TGTGCCAGCAGCTTAGACAAGTACTACGAGCAGTACTTC. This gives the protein CASSLDKYYEQYF.

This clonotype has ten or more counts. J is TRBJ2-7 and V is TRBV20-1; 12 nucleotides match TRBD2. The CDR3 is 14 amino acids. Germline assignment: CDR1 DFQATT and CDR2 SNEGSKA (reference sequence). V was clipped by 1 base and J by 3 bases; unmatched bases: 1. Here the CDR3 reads CSARGLAGDYEQYF. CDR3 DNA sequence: TGCAGTGCTAGAGGACTAGCGGGGGACTACGAGCAGTACTTC.

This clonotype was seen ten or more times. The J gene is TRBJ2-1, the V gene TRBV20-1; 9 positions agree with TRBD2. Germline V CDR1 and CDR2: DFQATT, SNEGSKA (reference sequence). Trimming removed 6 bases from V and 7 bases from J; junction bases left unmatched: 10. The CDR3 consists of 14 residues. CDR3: CSARNSGSWNEQFF. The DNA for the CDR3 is TGCAGTGCCCGAAATAGCGGGAGCTGGAATGAGCAGTTCTTC.

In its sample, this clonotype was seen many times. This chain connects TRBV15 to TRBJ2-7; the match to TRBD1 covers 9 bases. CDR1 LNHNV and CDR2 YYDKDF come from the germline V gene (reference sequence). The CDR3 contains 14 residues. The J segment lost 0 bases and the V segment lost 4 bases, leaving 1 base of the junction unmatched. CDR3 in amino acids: CATSKGQGSYEQYF. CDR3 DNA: TGTGCCACCAGCAAGGGACAGGGCTCCTACGAGCAGTACTTC.

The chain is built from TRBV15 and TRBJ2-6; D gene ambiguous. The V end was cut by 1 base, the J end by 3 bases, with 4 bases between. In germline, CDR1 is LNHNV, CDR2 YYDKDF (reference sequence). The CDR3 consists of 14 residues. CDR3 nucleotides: TGTGCCACCAGCAGAGGGAATGGGGCCAACGTCCTGACTTTC. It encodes CATSRGNGANVLTF. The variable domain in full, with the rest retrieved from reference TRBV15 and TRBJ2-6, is DAMVIQNPRYQVTQFGKPVTLSCSQTLNHNVMYWYQQKSSQAPKLLFHYYDKDFNNEADTPDNFQSRRPNTSFCFLDIRSPGLGDTAMYLCATSRGNGANVLTFGAGSRLTVL.

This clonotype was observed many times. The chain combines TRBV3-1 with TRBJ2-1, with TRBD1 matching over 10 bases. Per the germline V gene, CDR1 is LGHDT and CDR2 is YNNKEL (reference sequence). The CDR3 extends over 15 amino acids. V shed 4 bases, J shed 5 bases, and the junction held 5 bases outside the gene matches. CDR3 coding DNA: TGTGCCAGCAGCCCAGGACAGGGGGTGCACAATGAGCAGTTCTTC. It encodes CASSPGQGVHNEQFF.

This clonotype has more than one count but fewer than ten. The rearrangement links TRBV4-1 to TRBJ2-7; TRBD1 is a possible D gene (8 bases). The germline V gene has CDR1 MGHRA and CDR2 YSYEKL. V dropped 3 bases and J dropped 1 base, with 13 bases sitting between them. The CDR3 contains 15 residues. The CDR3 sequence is CASSQLQGGSYEQYF. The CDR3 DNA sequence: TGCGCCAGCAGCCAGTTACAGGGGGGGTCCTACGAGCAGTACTTC.

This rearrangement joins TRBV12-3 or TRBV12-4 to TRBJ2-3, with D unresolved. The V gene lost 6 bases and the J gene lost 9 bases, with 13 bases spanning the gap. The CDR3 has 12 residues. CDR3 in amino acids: CASSSASPTQYF. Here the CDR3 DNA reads TGTGCCAGCAGCTCGGCCTCCCCCACGCAGTATTTT.